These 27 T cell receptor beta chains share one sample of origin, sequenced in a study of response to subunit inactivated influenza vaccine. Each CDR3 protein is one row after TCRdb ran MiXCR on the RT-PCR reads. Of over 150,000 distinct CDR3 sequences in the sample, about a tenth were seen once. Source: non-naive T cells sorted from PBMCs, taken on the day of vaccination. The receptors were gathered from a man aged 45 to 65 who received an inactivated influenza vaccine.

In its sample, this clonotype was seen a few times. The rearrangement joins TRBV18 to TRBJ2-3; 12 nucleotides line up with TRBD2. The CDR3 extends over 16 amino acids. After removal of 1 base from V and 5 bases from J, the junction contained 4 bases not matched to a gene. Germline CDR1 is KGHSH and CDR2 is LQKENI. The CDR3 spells CASSPLPSGGGDTQYF. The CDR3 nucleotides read TGTGCCAGCTCACCACTACCTAGCGGGGGGGGAGATACGCAGTATTTT.

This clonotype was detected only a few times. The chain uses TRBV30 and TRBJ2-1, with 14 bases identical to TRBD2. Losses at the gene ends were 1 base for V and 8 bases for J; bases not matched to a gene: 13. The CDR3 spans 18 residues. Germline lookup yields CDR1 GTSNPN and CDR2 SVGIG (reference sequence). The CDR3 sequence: CAWSARTSGRRGVDEQFF. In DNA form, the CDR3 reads TGTGCCTGGAGTGCGCGGACTAGCGGGAGGAGGGGCGTGGATGAGCAGTTCTTC.

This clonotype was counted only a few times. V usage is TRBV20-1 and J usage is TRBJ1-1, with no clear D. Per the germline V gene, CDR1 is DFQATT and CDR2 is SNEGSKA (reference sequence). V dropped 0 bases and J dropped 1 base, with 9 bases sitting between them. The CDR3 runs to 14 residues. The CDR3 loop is CSARDPGTNTEAFF. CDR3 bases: TGCAGTGCTAGAGATCCCGGTACGAACACTGAAGCTTTCTTT.

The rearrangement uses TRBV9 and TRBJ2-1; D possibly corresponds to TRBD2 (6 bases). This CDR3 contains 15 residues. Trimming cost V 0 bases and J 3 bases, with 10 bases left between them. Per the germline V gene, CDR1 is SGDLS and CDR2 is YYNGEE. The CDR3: CASSVVGGSYNEQFF. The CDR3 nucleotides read TGTGCCAGCAGCGTAGTGGGGGGTAGCTACAATGAGCAGTTCTTC.

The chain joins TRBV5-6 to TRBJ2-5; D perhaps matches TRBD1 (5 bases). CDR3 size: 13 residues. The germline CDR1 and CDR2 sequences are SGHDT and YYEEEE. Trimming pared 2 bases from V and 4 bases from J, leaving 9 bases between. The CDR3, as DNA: TGTGCCAGCAGCTTTTCAGGGATAGAGACCCAGTACTTC. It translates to CASSFSGIETQYF.

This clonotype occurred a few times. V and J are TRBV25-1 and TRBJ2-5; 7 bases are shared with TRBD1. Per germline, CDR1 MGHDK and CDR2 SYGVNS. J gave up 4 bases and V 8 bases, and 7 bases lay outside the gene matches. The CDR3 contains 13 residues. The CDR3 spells CASGRRTGETQYF. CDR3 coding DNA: TGTGCCAGCGGGCGGAGGACAGGAGAGACCCAGTACTTC.

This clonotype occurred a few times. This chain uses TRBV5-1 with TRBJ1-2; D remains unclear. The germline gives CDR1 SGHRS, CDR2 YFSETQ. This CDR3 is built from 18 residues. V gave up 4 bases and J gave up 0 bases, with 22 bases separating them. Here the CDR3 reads CASSPEPRKASANYGYTF. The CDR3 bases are TGCGCCAGCAGCCCCGAGCCTAGGAAAGCTTCAGCTAACTATGGCTACACCTTC.

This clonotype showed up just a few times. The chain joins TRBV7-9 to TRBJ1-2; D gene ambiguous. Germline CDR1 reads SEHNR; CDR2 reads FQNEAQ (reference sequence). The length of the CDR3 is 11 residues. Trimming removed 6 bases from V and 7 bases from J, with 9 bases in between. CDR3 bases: TGTGCCAGCAGGTCCGAGGCTGGCTACACCTTC. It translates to CASRSEAGYTF.

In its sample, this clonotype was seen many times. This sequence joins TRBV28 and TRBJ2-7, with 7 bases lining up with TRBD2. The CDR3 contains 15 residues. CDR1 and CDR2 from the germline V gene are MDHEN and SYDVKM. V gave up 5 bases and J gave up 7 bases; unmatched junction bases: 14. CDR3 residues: CASSHHLDGGYEQYF. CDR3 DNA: TGTGCCAGCAGTCACCATCTCGACGGGGGGTATGAGCAGTACTTC.

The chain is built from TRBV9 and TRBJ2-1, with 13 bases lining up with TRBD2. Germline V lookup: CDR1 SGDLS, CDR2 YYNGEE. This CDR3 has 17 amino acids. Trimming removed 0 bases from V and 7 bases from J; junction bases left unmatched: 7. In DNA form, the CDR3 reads TGTGCCAGCAGCGTAGTGGAGGGACTAGCGGGGCGGAATGAGCAGTTCTTC. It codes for CASSVVEGLAGRNEQFF.

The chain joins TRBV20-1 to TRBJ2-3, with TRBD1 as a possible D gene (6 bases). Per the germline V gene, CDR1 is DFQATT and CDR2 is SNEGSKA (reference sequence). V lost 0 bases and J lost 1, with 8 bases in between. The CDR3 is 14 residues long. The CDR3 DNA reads TGCAGTGCTAGAGAGGCAGGGGGCACAGATACGCAGTATTTT. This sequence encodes CSAREAGGTDTQYF.

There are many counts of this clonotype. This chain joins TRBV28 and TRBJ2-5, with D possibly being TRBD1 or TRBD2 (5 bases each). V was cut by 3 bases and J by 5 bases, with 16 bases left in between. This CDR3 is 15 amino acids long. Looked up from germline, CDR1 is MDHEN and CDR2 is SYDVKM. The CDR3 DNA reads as TGTGCCAGCAGTTTGGGGACGGTAGTTAGTGAGACCCAGTACTTC. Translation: CASSLGTVVSETQYF.

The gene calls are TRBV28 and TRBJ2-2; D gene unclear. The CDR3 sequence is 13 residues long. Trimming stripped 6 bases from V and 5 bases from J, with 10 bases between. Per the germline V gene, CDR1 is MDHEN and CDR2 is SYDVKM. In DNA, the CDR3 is TGTGCCAGCAGGATCAGACTGACCGGGGAGCTGTTTTTT. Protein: CASRIRLTGELFF. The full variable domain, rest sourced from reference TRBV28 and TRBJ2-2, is DVKVTQSSRYLVKRTGEKVFLECVQDMDHENMFWYRQDPGLGLRLIYFSYDVKMKEKGDIPEGYSVSREKKERFSLILESASTNQTSMYLCASRIRLTGELFFGEGSRLTVL.

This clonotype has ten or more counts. The CDR3 loop reads CSVASQGPHGELFF. DNA of the CDR3: TGCAGCGTTGCTTCCCAGGGCCCACACGGGGAGCTGTTTTTT. The chain joins TRBV29-1 to TRBJ2-2, with D maybe TRBD1 (5 bases). Germline CDR1 is SQVTM and CDR2 is ANQGSEA. This CDR3 is built from 14 residues. V was pared by 4 bases and J by 7 bases, with 16 bases between.

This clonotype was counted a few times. CDR3 region: CASAGQVGINEQFF. The CDR3 coding sequence is TGTGCCAGCGCGGGACAGGTTGGAATAAATGAGCAGTTCTTC. J is TRBJ2-1 and V is TRBV5-4; 8 bases are shared with TRBD1. The CDR3 is made up of 14 amino acids. The trim removed 7 bases at V and 7 bases at J, leaving 10 bases unmatched. Per the germline V gene, CDR1 is SGHNT and CDR2 is YYREEE (reference sequence).

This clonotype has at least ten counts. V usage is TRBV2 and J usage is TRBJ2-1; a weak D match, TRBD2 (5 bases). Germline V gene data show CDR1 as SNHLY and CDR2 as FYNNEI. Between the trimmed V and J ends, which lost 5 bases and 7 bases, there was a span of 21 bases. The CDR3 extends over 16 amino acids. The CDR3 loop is CASSRLDITRVNEQFF. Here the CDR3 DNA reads TGTGCCAGCAGTCGACTCGACATTACTAGAGTTAATGAGCAGTTCTTC. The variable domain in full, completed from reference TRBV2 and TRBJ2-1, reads EPEVTQTPSHQVTQMGQEVILRCVPISNHLYFYWYRQILGQKVEFLVSFYNNEISEKSEIFDDQFSVERPDGSNFTLKIRSTKLEDSAMYFCASSRLDITRVNEQFFGPGTRLTVL.

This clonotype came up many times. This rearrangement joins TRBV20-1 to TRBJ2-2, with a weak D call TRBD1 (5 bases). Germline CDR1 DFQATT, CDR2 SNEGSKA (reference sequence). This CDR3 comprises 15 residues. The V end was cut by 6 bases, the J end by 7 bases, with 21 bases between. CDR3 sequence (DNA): TGCAGTGCACAGACTGACCGCGGACATGACGGGGAGCTGTTTTTT. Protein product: CSAQTDRGHDGELFF.

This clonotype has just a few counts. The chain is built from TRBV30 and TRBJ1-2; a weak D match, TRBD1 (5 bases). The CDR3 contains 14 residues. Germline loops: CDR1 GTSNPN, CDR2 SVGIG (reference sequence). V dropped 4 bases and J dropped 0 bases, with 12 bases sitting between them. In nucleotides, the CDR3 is TGTGCCTGGACCCCCGGGGGGACTAACTATGGCTACACCTTC. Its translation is CAWTPGGTNYGYTF.

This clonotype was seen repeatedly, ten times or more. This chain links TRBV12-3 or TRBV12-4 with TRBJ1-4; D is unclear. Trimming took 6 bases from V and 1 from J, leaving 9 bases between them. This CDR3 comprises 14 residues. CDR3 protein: CASRRSGTNEKLFF. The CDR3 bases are TGTGCCAGCAGGCGATCTGGAACTAATGAAAAACTGTTTTTT.

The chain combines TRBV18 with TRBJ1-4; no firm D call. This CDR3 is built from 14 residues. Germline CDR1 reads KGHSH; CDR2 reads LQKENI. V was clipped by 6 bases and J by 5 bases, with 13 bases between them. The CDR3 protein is CASSYETPNEKLFF. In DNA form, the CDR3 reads TGTGCCAGCTCGTATGAGACGCCGAATGAAAAACTGTTTTTT.

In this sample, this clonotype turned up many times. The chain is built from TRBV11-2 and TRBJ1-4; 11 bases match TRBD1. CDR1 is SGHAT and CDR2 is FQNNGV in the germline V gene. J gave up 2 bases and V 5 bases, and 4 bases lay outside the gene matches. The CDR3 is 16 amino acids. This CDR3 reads CASSDGQGATNEKLFF. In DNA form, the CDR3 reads TGTGCCAGCAGCGATGGACAGGGGGCGACTAATGAAAAACTGTTTTTT.

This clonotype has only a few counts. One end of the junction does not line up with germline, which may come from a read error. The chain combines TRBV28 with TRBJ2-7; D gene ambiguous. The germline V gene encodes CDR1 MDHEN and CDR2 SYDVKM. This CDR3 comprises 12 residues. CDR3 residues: CASSSIQRSWDF. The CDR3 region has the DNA TGTGCCAGCAGTTCCATACAGCGTTCGTGGGACTTC.

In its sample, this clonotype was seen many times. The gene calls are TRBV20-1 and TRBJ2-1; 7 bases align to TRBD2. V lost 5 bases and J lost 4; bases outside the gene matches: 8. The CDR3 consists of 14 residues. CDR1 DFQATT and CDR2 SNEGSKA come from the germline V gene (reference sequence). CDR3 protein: CSAPASGQYNEQFF. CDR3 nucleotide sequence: TGCAGTGCTCCTGCTAGCGGTCAATACAATGAGCAGTTCTTC.

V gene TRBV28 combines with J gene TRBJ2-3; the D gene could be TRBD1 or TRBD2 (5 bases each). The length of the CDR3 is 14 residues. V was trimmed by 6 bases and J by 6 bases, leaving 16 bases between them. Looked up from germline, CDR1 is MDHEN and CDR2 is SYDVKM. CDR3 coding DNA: TGTGCCAGCAGACCCCTTGGGACCCCGGATACGCAGTATTTT. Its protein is CASRPLGTPDTQYF.

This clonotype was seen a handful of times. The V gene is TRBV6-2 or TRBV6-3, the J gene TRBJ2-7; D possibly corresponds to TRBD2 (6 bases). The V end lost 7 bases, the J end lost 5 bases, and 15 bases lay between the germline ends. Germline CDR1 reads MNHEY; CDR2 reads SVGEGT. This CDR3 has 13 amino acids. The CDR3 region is CASNGWDFHEQYF. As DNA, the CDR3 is TGTGCCAGCAATGGATGGGACTTCCACGAGCAGTACTTC.

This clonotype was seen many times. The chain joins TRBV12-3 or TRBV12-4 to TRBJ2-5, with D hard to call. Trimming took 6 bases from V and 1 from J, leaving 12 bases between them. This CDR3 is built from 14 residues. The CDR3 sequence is CASSHGRLQETQYF. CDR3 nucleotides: TGTGCCAGCAGCCACGGACGGCTCCAAGAGACCCAGTACTTC.

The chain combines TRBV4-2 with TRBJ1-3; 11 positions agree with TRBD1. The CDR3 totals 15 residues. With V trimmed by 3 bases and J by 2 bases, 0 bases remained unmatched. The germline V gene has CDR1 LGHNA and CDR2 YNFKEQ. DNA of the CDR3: TGTGCCAGCAGCCAGGGACAGGGGGCTGGAAACACCATATATTTT. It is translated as CASSQGQGAGNTIYF.